The 26 T cell receptor beta chains reported below all come from one sample, sequenced in a study of blood T cell repertoires in COVID-19. Here immunoSEQ multiplex PCR was the method, and the copy in TCRdb shows in-frame clones only, minus some. The sample comprises about 330,000 clones, just over 85% of which are singletons, and roughly a tenth rests with the top ten. Sequencing was performed on PBMCs or T cells enriched from blood (not recorded which). These receptors originate from a woman between 18 and 29 years old who had recovered from COVID-19.

The V and J genes are TRBV3-1 (or the pseudogene TRBV3-2) and TRBJ1-3; D perhaps matches TRBD1 (6 bases). The CDR3 totals 15 residues. CDR1 LGHDT and CDR2 YNNKEL come from the germline V gene (reference sequence). V dropped 4 bases and J dropped 0 bases, with 10 bases sitting between them. This CDR3 is CASSLMDSSGNTIYF. The CDR3 coding sequence is TGTGCCAGCAGCCTGATGGACAGCTCTGGAAACACCATATATTTT.

This rearrangement joins TRBV19 to TRBJ1-2, with TRBD1 matching 9 bases. Germline trimming cut 5 bases from V and 2 bases from J; bases unmatched to any gene: 3. CDR1 LNHDA and CDR2 SQIVND come from the germline V gene (reference sequence). This CDR3 contains 14 residues. In nucleotides, the CDR3 is TGTGCCAGTAGTGCTGGACAGGGGAACTATGGCTACACCTTC. It yields the protein CASSAGQGNYGYTF.

This clone was picked up one time. The chain couples TRBV6-1 to TRBJ1-4; possible D gene TRBD1, 6 bases. The CDR3 is made up of 15 amino acids. Germline CDR1 and CDR2: MNHNS and SASEGT. The V gene lost 1 base and the J gene lost 6 bases, with 12 bases spanning the gap. The CDR3 reads CASSEGTARYEKLFF. The CDR3 DNA follows: TGTGCCAGCAGTGAAGGGACAGCCCGTTATGAAAAACTGTTTTTT.

This clone was found a few times. This rearrangement joins TRBV5-4 to TRBJ1-5; weak D call: TRBD1 (6 bases). The ends were cut back, 2 bases at V and 0 bases at J, with 12 bases in the middle. This CDR3 spans 16 amino acids. CDR1 SGHNT and CDR2 YYREEE come from the germline V gene (reference sequence). CDR3 nucleotide sequence: TGTGCCAGCAGCTTCGGGGGGCCATATAGCAATCAGCCCCAGCATTTT. It codes for CASSFGGPYSNQPQHF.

The gene calls are TRBV6-6 and TRBJ1-2; TRBD1 is a possible D gene (6 bases). This CDR3 is built from 13 residues. The V gene's germline CDR1 is MNHNY and CDR2 SVGAGI (reference sequence). Trimming took 6 bases from V and 4 from J, leaving 12 bases between them. CDR3 residues: CASSPTGSYGYTF. For the CDR3, the DNA is TGTGCCAGCAGCCCGACAGGATCCTATGGCTACACCTTC.

This clone was picked up one time. The genes are TRBV6-6 and TRBJ1-3; D is unresolved. The ends were cut back, 5 bases at V and 0 bases at J, with 17 bases in the middle. Germline V gene lookup returns CDR1 MNHNY and CDR2 SVGAGI (reference sequence). CDR3 length equals 17 residues. The CDR3 DNA follows: TGTGCCAGCAGTCCGTCTCTGGGCGCGTACTCTGGAAACACCATATATTTT. This translates into CASSPSLGAYSGNTIYF.

This clone was recorded a few times. This chain links TRBV27 with TRBJ2-3; 7 bases match TRBD1. Germline values: CDR1 MNHEY, CDR2 SMNVEV (reference sequence). V was clipped by 6 bases and J by 2 bases; unmatched bases: 14. There are 17 residues in the CDR3. DNA for the CDR3: TGTGCCAGCAGGCCCGACCTCGGGGACAGCTACACAGATACGCAGTATTTT. Translated: CASRPDLGDSYTDTQYF.

The genes are TRBV4-1 and TRBJ1-5, with D tentatively TRBD1 (5 bases). CDR1 and CDR2 (germline): MGHRA, YSYEKL. The CDR3 covers 15 residues. V was pared by 2 bases and J by 4 bases, with 12 bases between. The CDR3 loop reads CASSQIGGGNQPQHF. CDR3 nucleotide sequence: TGCGCCAGCAGCCAAATTGGGGGGGGAAATCAGCCCCAGCATTTT.

The chain carries TRBV30 and TRBJ1-5; 11 bases agree with TRBD1. CDR1 is GTSNPN, CDR2 SVGIG, per germline (reference sequence). J lost 4 bases, V lost 7 bases, and 6 bases had no gene match. CDR3 length: 14 residues. CDR3 region: CASRTGGENQPQHF. The CDR3 bases are TGTGCCTCTAGGACAGGGGGCGAAAATCAGCCCCAGCATTTT. The full variable domain, completed using reference TRBV30 and TRBJ1-5, is SQTIHQWPATLVQPVGSPLSLECTVEGTSNPNLYWYRQAAGRGLQLLFYSVGIGQISSEVPQNLSASRPQDRQFILSSKKLLLSDSGFYLCASRTGGENQPQHFGDGTRLSIL.

The chain uses TRBV4-2 and TRBJ1-1; 11 bases line up with TRBD1. The CDR3 is 17 residues long. Germline V lookup: CDR1 LGHNA, CDR2 YNFKEQ. V lost 1 base and J lost 2; bases outside the gene matches: 6. CDR3 region: CASSQGTGGNLNTEAFF. The CDR3 nucleotides are TGTGCCAGCAGCCAAGGGACAGGGGGCAATTTAAACACTGAAGCTTTCTTT.

The DNA of the CDR3 is TGTGCCAGTAGTATAGGCCCAGAGAACACTGAAGCTTTCTTT. Amino acids: CASSIGPENTEAFF. The V and J genes are TRBV19 and TRBJ1-1, with D unresolved. Per germline, CDR1 LNHDA and CDR2 SQIVND (reference sequence). Trimming stripped 1 base from V and 1 base from J, with 7 bases between. CDR3 size: 14 residues.

CDR3 bases: TGTGCCAGCAGTTTAACCCAACGGGGCACTGAAGCTTTCTTT. As protein: CASSLTQRGTEAFF. The chain links TRBV27 to TRBJ1-1, with D unresolved. The germline V gene encodes CDR1 MNHEY and CDR2 SMNVEV (reference sequence). V shed 2 bases and J shed 4 bases, with 11 bases lying between them. This CDR3 comprises 14 residues.

V and J are TRBV2 and TRBJ1-4, with 9 bases aligning to TRBD1. This CDR3 is 15 amino acids long. J lost 7 bases, V lost 5 bases, and 8 bases had no gene match. Germline values: CDR1 SNHLY, CDR2 FYNNEI. For the CDR3, the DNA is TGTGCCAGCAGTATCCCGGGACAGGGTTCTGAAAAACTGTTTTTT. This sequence encodes CASSIPGQGSEKLFF.

The CDR3 reads CASRVPSGNGYTF. The CDR3 nucleotides read TGTGCCAGCAGAGTTCCCTCAGGGAACGGCTACACCTTC. This chain joins TRBV28 and TRBJ1-2, with D possibly TRBD1 on 5 matching bases. Trimming took 6 bases from V and 8 from J, leaving 16 bases between them. This CDR3 spans 13 amino acids. The germline V gene has CDR1 MDHEN and CDR2 SYDVKM.

The sample holds a few counts of this clone. The same CDR3 also results from other DNA sequences found in this sample. V is TRBV19 and J is TRBJ2-7; 9 bases are shared with TRBD1. V shed 5 bases, J shed 5 bases, and the junction held 7 bases outside the gene matches. The CDR3 totals 14 residues. The germline V gene encodes CDR1 LNHDA and CDR2 SQIVND (reference sequence). For the CDR3, the DNA is TGTGCCAGTAGTTCGGGACAGGGAGTCCACGAGCAGTACTTC. Amino acids: CASSSGQGVHEQYF.

This clone has a single count. The CDR3 DNA is TGTGCCAGCAGCCCCGAGGGACAGCAGATCCCCGGGGAGCTGTTTTTT. It yields the protein CASSPEGQQIPGELFF. This chain joins TRBV9 and TRBJ2-2; 7 nucleotides align to TRBD1. Trimming took 4 bases from V and 6 from J; bases not matched to a gene: 12. CDR1 and CDR2 (germline): SGDLS, YYNGEE. The length of the CDR3 is 16 residues.

The rearrangement joins TRBV3-1 (or the pseudogene TRBV3-2) to TRBJ2-7, with D maybe TRBD2 (5 bases). In germline, CDR1 is LGHDT, CDR2 YNNKEL (reference sequence). The CDR3 spans 11 residues. V lost 2 bases to trimming and J lost 6 bases, with 5 bases between them. CDR3 residues: CASSQRGEQYF. For the CDR3, the DNA is TGTGCCAGCAGCCAACGGGGCGAGCAGTACTTC.

J is TRBJ1-5 and V is TRBV18; TRBD1 aligns across 9 bases. V lost 6 bases and J lost 0; bases outside the gene matches: 3. Germline V CDR1 and CDR2: KGHSH, LQKENI. The CDR3 is 15 residues long. CDR3 protein: CASSRQGGSNQPQHF. CDR3 nucleotides: TGTGCCAGCTCGCGACAGGGGGGTAGCAATCAGCCCCAGCATTTT.

This clone was seen only a few times. The V call is TRBV11-2, the J call TRBJ1-1; D may be TRBD1 (5 bases). Trimming left V 4 bases short and J 3 bases short, with 9 bases between. This CDR3 is 13 amino acids long. CDR1 is SGHAT and CDR2 is FQNNGV in the germline V gene. CDR3 region: CASSYTGDTEAFF. The CDR3 DNA sequence: TGTGCCAGCAGCTATACGGGGGACACTGAAGCTTTCTTT.

J is TRBJ2-6 and V is TRBV12-3 or TRBV12-4; the D is unclear. The germline V and J ends were trimmed by 4 bases and 4 bases, with 5 bases remaining between them. The CDR3 extends over 13 amino acids. CDR3 nucleotide sequence: TGTGCCAGCAGTTCTCTGGGGGCCAACGTCCTGACTTTC. Translation gives CASSSLGANVLTF.

The chain recombines TRBV9 with TRBJ1-2; D is unclear. Trimming took off 4 bases at V and 0 bases at J, with 25 bases between the two ends. Germline V gene data show CDR1 as SGDLS and CDR2 as YYNGEE. This CDR3 region has 19 residues. DNA for the CDR3: TGTGCCAGCAGCCCCAGTACGCGGATTTCAACATACACTAACTATGGCTACACCTTC. This translates into CASSPSTRISTYTNYGYTF. Drawing the rest from reference TRBV9 and TRBJ1-2, the complete variable domain is DSGVTQTPKHLITATGQRVTLRCSPRSGDLSVYWYQQSLDQGLQFLIQYYNGEERAKGNILERFSAQQFPDLHSELNLSSLELGDSALYFCASSPSTRISTYTNYGYTFGSGTRLTVV.

V is TRBV3-1 (or the pseudogene TRBV3-2) and J is TRBJ2-3; 11 positions match TRBD2. Germline V gives CDR1 LGHDT, CDR2 YNNKEL (reference sequence). The CDR3 is 16 residues long. Trimming cost V 2 bases and J 0 bases; bases outside gene matches: 1. CDR3 bases: TGTGCCAGCAGCCAACTAGCGGGGGGAAGCACAGATACGCAGTATTTT. Protein sequence: CASSQLAGGSTDTQYF.

This sequence joins TRBV6-1 and TRBJ2-7; 10 positions agree with TRBD1. Germline trimming cut 2 bases from V and 4 bases from J; bases unmatched to any gene: 5. The CDR3 is made up of 15 amino acids. Germline lookup yields CDR1 MNHNS and CDR2 SASEGT. In nucleotides, the CDR3 is TGTGCCAGCAGTGAACCGGGACAGGGGCCATACGAGCAGTACTTC. It is translated as CASSEPGQGPYEQYF.

The rearrangement joins TRBV2 to TRBJ1-1, with 7 nucleotides matching TRBD1. The CDR3 totals 13 residues. V shed 5 bases and J 5 bases; nucleotides not matched to a gene: 5. CDR1 and CDR2 from the germline V gene are SNHLY and FYNNEI. CDR3 sequence: CASSLRGRTEAFF. CDR3 DNA: TGTGCCAGCAGTCTTAGGGGGCGTACTGAAGCTTTCTTT.

The V gene is TRBV27, the J gene TRBJ1-5; unclear D gene. Germline assignment: CDR1 MNHEY and CDR2 SMNVEV (reference sequence). V shed 3 bases and J shed 5 bases, with 11 bases lying between them. The CDR3 spans 14 residues. This CDR3 reads CASSFSSSHQPQHF. The CDR3 coding sequence is TGTGCCAGCAGTTTTAGCAGTTCTCATCAGCCCCAGCATTTT.

CDR3 sequence (DNA): TGTGCCTGGAGTGTACAAGATAATTCACCCCTCCACTTT. Translated: CAWSVQDNSPLHF. V is TRBV30 and J is TRBJ1-6; D call uncertain. The germline CDR1 and CDR2 sequences are GTSNPN and SVGIG (reference sequence). CDR3 length equals 13 residues. The V and J ends lost 0 bases and 5 bases respectively, with 5 bases between them.